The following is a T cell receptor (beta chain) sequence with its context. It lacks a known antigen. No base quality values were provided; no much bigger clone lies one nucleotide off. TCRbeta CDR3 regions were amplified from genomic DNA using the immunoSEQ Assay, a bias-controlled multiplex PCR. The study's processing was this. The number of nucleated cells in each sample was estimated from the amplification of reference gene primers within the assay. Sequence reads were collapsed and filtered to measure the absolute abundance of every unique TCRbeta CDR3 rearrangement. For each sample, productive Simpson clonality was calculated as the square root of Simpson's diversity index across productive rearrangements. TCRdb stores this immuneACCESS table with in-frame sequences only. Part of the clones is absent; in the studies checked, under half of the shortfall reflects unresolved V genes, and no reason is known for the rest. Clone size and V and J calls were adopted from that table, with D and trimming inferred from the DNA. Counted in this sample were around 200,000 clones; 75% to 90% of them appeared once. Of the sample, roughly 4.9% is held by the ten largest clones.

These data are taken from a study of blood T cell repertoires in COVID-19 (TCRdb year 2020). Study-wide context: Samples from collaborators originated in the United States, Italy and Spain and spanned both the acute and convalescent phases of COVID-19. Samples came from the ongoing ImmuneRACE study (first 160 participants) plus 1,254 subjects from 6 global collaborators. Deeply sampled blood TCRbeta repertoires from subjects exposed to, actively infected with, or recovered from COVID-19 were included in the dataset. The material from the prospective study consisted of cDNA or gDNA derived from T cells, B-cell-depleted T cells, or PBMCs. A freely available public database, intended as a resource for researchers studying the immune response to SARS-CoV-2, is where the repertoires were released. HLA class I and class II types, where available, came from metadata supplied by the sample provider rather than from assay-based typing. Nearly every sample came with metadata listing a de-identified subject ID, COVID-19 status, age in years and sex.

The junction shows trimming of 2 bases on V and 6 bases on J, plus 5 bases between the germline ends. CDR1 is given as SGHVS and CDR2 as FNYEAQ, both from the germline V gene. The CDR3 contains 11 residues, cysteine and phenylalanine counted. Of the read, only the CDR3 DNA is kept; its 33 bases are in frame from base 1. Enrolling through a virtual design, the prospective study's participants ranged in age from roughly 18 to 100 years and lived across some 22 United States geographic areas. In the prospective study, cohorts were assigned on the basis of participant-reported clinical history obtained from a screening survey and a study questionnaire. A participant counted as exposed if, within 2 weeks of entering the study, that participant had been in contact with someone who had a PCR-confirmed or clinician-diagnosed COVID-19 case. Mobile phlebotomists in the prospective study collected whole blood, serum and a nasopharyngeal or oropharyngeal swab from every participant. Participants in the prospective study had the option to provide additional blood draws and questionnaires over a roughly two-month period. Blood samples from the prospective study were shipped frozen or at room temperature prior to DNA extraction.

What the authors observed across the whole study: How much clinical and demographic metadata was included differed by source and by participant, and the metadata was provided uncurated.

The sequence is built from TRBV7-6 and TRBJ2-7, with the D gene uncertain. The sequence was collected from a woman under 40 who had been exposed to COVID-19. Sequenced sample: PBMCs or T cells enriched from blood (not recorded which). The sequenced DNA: TGTGCCAGCAGCTTATTCGGCGAGCAGTACTTC. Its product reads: CASSLFGEQYF.